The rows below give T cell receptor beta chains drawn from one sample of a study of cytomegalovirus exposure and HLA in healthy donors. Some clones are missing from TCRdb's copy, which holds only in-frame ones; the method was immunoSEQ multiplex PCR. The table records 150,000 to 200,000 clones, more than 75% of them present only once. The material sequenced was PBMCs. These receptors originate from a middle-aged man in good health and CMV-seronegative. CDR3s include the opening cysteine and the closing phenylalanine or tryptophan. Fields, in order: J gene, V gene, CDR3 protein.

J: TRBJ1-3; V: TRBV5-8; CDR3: CASSLDSGGGNTIYF
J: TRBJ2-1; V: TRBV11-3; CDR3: CASSPRGGWGGNDNEQFF
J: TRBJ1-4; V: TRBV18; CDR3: CASSPEPRVSNEKLFF
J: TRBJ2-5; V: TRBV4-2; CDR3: CASNHSGGAPETQYF
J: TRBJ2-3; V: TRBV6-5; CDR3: CASSYRLEADTQYF
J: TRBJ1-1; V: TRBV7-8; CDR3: CASSLRDRGPEAFF
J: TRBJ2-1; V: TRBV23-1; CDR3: CASSQSDRSSYNEQFF
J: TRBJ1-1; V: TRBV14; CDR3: CASSTGRNTEAFF
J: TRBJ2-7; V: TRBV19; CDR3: CASSITRDAVEQYF
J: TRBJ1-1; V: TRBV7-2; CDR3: CASSGRQERTEAFF
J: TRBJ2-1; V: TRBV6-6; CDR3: CASSSLAGTYNEQFF
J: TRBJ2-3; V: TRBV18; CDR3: CASSPLKREGPDTQYF
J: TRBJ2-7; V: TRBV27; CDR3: CASSLSPLYAYEQYF
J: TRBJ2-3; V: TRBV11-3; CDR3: CASSLGREAGDTQYF
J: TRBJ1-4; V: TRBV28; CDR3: CASSPRPGAGGREKLFF
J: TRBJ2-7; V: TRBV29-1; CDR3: CSARDSPYEQYF
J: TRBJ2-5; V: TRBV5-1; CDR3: CASSSEDRVTQYF
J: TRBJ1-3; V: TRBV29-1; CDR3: CSVESGAGNTIYF
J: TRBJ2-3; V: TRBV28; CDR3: CASTGQGVTDTQYF
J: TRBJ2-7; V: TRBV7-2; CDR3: CASSRSSYEQYF
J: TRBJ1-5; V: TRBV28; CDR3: CASSLGAGQTYQPQHF
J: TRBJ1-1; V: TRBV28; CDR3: CASSPRDGQLNTEAFF
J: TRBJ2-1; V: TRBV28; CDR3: CASSRRDNEQFF
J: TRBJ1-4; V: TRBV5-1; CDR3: CASSLEPANEKLFF
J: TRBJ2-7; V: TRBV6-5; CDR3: CASSERQGVEQYF
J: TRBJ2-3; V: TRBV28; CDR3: CASKEGGGGSTDTQYF
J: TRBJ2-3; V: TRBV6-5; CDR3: CASSYSRGETDTQYF
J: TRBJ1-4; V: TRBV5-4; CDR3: CASSRSSSTNEKLFF
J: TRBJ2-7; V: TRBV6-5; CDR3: CASSYTIRGSSYEQYF
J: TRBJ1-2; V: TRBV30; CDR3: CAWSEDRDYGYTF
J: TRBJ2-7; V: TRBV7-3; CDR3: CASSPLGGHYEQYF
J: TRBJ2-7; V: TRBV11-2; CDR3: CASRGGAAEQYF
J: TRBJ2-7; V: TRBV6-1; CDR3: CASHRDRGLYEQYF
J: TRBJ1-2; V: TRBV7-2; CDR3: CASSLGQGTSTF
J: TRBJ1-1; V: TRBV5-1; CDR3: CASSRTGSTEAFF
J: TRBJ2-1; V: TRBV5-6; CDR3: CASSLAMRGWIGSNEQFF
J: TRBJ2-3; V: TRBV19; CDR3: CASASQGTPTDTQYF
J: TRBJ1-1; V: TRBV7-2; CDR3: CASSFQGNTEAFF
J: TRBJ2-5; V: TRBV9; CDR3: CASSGGTSRAETQYF
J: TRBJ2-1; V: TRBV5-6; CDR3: CASSPLGPYNEQFF
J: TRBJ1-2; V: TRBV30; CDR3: CAWSSPTGTGNGYTF
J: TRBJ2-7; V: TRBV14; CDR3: CASSRQGYEQYF
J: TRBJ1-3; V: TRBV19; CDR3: CASKTESSGNTIYF
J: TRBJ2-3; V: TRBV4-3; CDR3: CASSQAFSGWTDTQYF
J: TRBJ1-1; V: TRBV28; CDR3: CASSSRGTGGLEAFF
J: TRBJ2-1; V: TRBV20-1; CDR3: CSARPNNEQFF
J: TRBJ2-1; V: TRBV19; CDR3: CASTETGYNEQFF
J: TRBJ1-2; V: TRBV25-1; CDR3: CASSLTGEAYGYTF
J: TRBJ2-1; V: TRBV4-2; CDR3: CASSPGQARDNEQFF
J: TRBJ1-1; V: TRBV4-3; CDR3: CASSQGAGQNTEAFF